Described below is a single TCR beta chain sequence and its context. Assay used: immunoSEQ multiplex PCR; TCRdb lists only in-frame clones, some missing. The sample lists 85,000 to 90,000 clones, 86% occurring once. Trimming removed 1 base at V and 5 bases at J, with 17 bases between. The CDR3 contains 15 residues. In germline, CDR1 is GTSNPN, CDR2 SVGIG (reference sequence). This sample is part of a study of blood T cell repertoires in COVID-19. On the study more broadly: Material from acute and convalescent COVID-19 was sourced from the United States, Italy and Spain.

This chain uses TRBV30 with TRBJ2-5; maybe TRBD1 (6 bases). Sequences were obtained from peripheral blood. This clonotype was sampled from a man at least 80 years old with active or convalescent COVID-19. CDR3 DNA sequence: TGTGCCTGGAGTGGGCTAACAGGGTCCGGCGAGACCCAGTACTTC. Translating gives CAWSGLTGSGETQYF.